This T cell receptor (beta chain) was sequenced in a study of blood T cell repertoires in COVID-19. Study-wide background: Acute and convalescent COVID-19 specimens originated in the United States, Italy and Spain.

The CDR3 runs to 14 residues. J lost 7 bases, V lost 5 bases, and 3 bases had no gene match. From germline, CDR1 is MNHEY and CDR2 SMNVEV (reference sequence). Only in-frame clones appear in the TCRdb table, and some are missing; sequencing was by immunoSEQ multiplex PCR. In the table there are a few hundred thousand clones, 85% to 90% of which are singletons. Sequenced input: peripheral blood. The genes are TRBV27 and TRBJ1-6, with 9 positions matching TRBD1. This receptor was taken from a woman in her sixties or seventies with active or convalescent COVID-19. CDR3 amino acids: CASSRGQGNSPLHF. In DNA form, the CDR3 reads TGTGCCAGCAGTCGGGGACAGGGAAATTCACCCCTCCACTTT.